These 11 T cell receptor beta chains originate from one sample sequenced in a study of CD8 T cells in ankylosing spondylitis. TCRdb fed the 5' RACE reads into MiXCR, producing one record per CDR3 protein. This sample carries about 69,000 distinct CDR3 sequences, over 4% of them seen once, and the ten largest clones take over 2%. The sample was blood, either unsorted or a sorted T cell fraction (not recorded which). Source of these receptors: a male donor with ankylosing spondylitis or in good health (not recorded which).

This clonotype has at least ten counts. This chain joins TRBV20-1 and TRBJ2-1; tentatively, D is TRBD2 (5 bases). CDR3 length: 12 residues. V was cut by 0 bases and J by 8 bases, with 8 bases left in between. Per germline, CDR1 DFQATT and CDR2 SNEGSKA (reference sequence). The CDR3: CSARDEGYEQFF. CDR3 DNA: TGCAGTGCTAGAGATGAGGGCTATGAGCAGTTCTTC.

This clonotype was seen many times. The V and J genes are TRBV28 and TRBJ1-5, with D possibly TRBD1 on 5 matching bases. From germline, CDR1 is MDHEN and CDR2 SYDVKM. The V end lost 5 bases, the J end lost 5 bases, and 19 bases lay between the germline ends. CDR3 length: 16 amino acids. CDR3 DNA: TGTGCCAGCAGTCCTTATAATGGGGCGCGGGATCAGCCCCAGCATTTT. Protein product: CASSPYNGARDQPQHF.

This clonotype occurred many times. The chain couples TRBV5-1 to TRBJ1-2, with D perhaps matching TRBD1 (6 bases). CDR1 SGHRS and CDR2 YFSETQ come from the germline V gene. The CDR3 totals 13 residues. V lost 4 bases, J lost 3 bases, and 10 bases lay in between. CDR3 nucleotide sequence: TGCGCCAGCAGCCTAAGACAGGACTATGGCTACACCTTC. Its translation is CASSLRQDYGYTF.

This clonotype was seen repeatedly, ten times or more. This chain links TRBV28 with TRBJ1-6, with D unclear. Looked up from germline, CDR1 is MDHEN and CDR2 is SYDVKM. V was clipped by 5 bases and J by 7 bases, with 3 bases between them. The CDR3 is made up of 11 amino acids. The CDR3 DNA follows: TGTGCCAGCAGTATAAATTCACCCCTCCACTTT. Its protein product is CASSINSPLHF. The variable domain in full, with the rest retrieved from reference TRBV28 and TRBJ1-6, is DVKVTQSSRYLVKRTGEKVFLECVQDMDHENMFWYRQDPGLGLRLIYFSYDVKMKEKGDIPEGYSVSREKKERFSLILESASTNQTSMYLCASSINSPLHFGNGTRLTVT.

This clonotype was seen repeatedly, ten times or more. The rearrangement uses TRBV7-2 and TRBJ1-4; 10 nucleotides align to TRBD1. CDR1 SGHTA and CDR2 FQGNSA come from the germline V gene. Trimming at V came to 5 bases and at J to 1 base, leaving 4 bases not matched to a gene. CDR3 length equals 16 residues. CDR3 DNA: TGTGCCAGCAGCCGGGACAGGGGTTTAACTAATGAAAAACTGTTTTTT. Protein: CASSRDRGLTNEKLFF.

Regarding this clonotype: An end of the junction differs from the germline gene, which may be a read error. The J gene is TRBJ1-1, the V gene TRBV5-6; D gene uncertain. Germline CDR1 SGHDT, CDR2 YYEEEE. The CDR3 has 13 amino acids. CDR3 nucleotides: TGTGCCATCAGCTACGGGCCAGACCAGGAAGCTTTCTTT. Its translation: CAISYGPDQEAFF.

This clonotype was recorded many times. This chain links TRBV7-3 with TRBJ2-3; possible D gene TRBD2, 7 bases. Germline V lookup: CDR1 SGHTA, CDR2 FQGTGA. The CDR3 extends over 14 amino acids. Trimming took 6 bases from V and 4 from J, leaving 14 bases between them. The CDR3 loop is CASRGGANPDTQYF. The CDR3, as DNA: TGTGCCAGCAGAGGGGGGGCGAACCCAGATACGCAGTATTTT.

This clonotype has ten or more counts. The chain has TRBV5-1 and TRBJ2-3, with D perhaps matching TRBD1 or TRBD2 (5 bases each). Germline CDR1 SGHRS, CDR2 YFSETQ. Between the trimmed V and J ends, which lost 5 bases and 5 bases, there was a span of 12 bases. This CDR3 region has 13 residues. The CDR3, as DNA: TGCGCCAGCAGGGAGCCGGGACGAGATACGCAGTATTTT. This codes for CASREPGRDTQYF.

This clonotype was counted at least ten times. The V call is TRBV20-1, the J call TRBJ2-6; D is undetermined. The CDR3 length is 14 residues. Germline CDR1 reads DFQATT; CDR2 reads SNEGSKA (reference sequence). V shed 3 bases and J shed 5 bases, with 11 bases lying between them. CDR3 sequence: CSASPPSWANVLTF. As DNA, the CDR3 is TGCAGTGCTAGTCCGCCGAGCTGGGCCAACGTCCTGACTTTC.

This clonotype was seen repeatedly, ten times or more. This rearrangement joins TRBV29-1 to TRBJ2-7; D not resolved. The length of the CDR3 is 13 residues. Per the germline V gene, CDR1 is SQVTM and CDR2 is ANQGSEA. V shed 4 bases and J shed 0 bases, with 10 bases lying between them. The CDR3 region is CSVVRQSSYEQYF. CDR3 coding DNA: TGCAGCGTTGTGCGGCAGTCCTCCTACGAGCAGTACTTC.

Many counts were recorded for this clonotype. The gene calls are TRBV18 and TRBJ2-6, with 10 bases lining up with TRBD1. CDR3 size: 17 residues. J gave up 4 bases and V 0 bases, and 3 bases lay outside the gene matches. Per germline, CDR1 KGHSH and CDR2 LQKENI. DNA for the CDR3: TGTGCCAGCTCACCACCGACAGGGGGCGACGGGGCCAACGTCCTGACTTTC. This gives the protein CASSPPTGGDGANVLTF.